The rows below give T cell receptor beta chains drawn from one sample of a study of blood T cell repertoires in COVID-19. The data were produced by immunoSEQ multiplex PCR, yet TCRdb's version contains in-frame clones alone and is incomplete. The sample shows 100,000 to 140,000 clones, around 92% of them seen only once. The material sequenced was peripheral blood. The receptors here all came from a man between 40 and 49 years old with active or convalescent COVID-19. CDR3s include the opening cysteine and the closing phenylalanine or tryptophan. The order of the fields is clone size, V gene, J gene, CDR3 length, D gene, CDR3 DNA, CDR3 protein. A D gene is named only where the DNA matches it firmly. Size is omitted from some rows. Given values are once, few, many or a class for expanded clones.

-,TRBV5-6,TRBJ1-2,14,TRBD1,TGTGCCAGCAGCCTCGGGACAGCTAACTATGGCTACACCTTC,CASSLGTANYGYTF
-,TRBV7-2,TRBJ2-7,14,-,TGTGCCAGCAGCTATACGACAGGAGGTCGCGAGCAGTACTTC,CASSYTTGGREQYF
-,TRBV7-2,TRBJ2-7,15,TRBD1,TGTGCCAGCAGCCCGTGGGGGACAGCGAGGAGCGAGCAGTACTTC,CASSPWGTARSEQYF
-,TRBV7-2,TRBJ2-7,18,TRBD2,TGTGCCAGCAGCTTTGAATTAGCGGGAGGGCCTAAGACCTACGAGCAGTACTTC,CASSFELAGGPKTYEQYF
-,TRBV3-1/TRBV3-2,TRBJ1-5,15,-,TGTGCCAGCAGTCAGACCCCGGGGGGCAATCAGCCCCAGCATTTT,CASSQTPGGNQPQHF
once,TRBV19,TRBJ2-7,13,TRBD1,TGTGCTTCAAGGGGACAGGGGAAAGGCGAGCAGTACTTC,CASRGQGKGEQYF
-,TRBV7-2,TRBJ2-1,16,TRBD1,TGTGCCAGCAGCTTCACCGGGACAGCTACCTACAATGAGCAGTTCTTC,CASSFTGTATYNEQFF
-,TRBV7-2,TRBJ1-6,13,-,TGTGCCAGCAGCTCGTCGCGGAATTCACCCCTCCACTTT,CASSSSRNSPLHF
-,TRBV19,TRBJ1-2,12,TRBD1,TGTGCCAGTAGAAGACAGGGCAGCGGCTACACCTTC,CASRRQGSGYTF
once,TRBV3-1/TRBV3-2,TRBJ2-7,14,-,TGTGCCAGCAGCATCGGGGGAGGAGCCTACGAGCAGTACTTC,CASSIGGGAYEQYF
-,TRBV2,TRBJ2-3,14,TRBD1,TGTGCCAGCAGTCGGGACAGGGCCTCAGATACGCAGTATTTT,CASSRDRASDTQYF
-,TRBV12-3/TRBV12-4,TRBJ1-1,12,TRBD1,TGTGCCAGCGGGACAGTCCCCCCGGGGGCTTTCTTT,CASGTVPPGAFF
-,TRBV12-3/TRBV12-4,TRBJ2-7,12,-,TGTGCCAGCAGCCTACCGTGGTACGAGCAGTACTTC,CASSLPWYEQYF
-,TRBV29-1,TRBJ2-1,11,-,TGCAGCGTTGAAATAGCGAATGAGCAGTTCTTC,CSVEIANEQFF
-,TRBV6-2/TRBV6-3,TRBJ1-2,14,TRBD1,TGTGCCAGCAGTGGGACAGGGGATAACTATGGCTACACCTTC,CASSGTGDNYGYTF
-,TRBV28,TRBJ1-2,14,-,TGTGCCAGCAGCCCCCCCCAGGTCAACTATGGCTACACCTTC,CASSPPQVNYGYTF
-,TRBV4-3,TRBJ2-2,15,TRBD1,TGCGCCAGCAGCCAAGCAGGGGGAATTGTCGGGGAGCTGTTTTTT,CASSQAGGIVGELFF
-,TRBV5-4,TRBJ2-3,15,TRBD2,TGTGCCAGCAGCTTAACTAGCGCGAGCACAGATACGCAGTATTTT,CASSLTSASTDTQYF
few,TRBV7-2,TRBJ2-7,14,TRBD1,TGTGCCAGTACCCTAGGACAGGGATCATACGAGCAGTACTTC,CASTLGQGSYEQYF
-,TRBV6-5,TRBJ1-3,15,TRBD1,TGTGCCAGCAGTTACCAAGGGACAGTAGCGGACACCATATATTTT,CASSYQGTVADTIYF
-,TRBV5-6,TRBJ2-6,17,-,TGTGCCAGCAGCTTCGCAGGGGTGGGCTCTGGGGCCAACGTCCTGACTTTC,CASSFAGVGSGANVLTF
-,TRBV28,TRBJ1-1,12,-,TGTGCCAGCAGTTTAGGACAAGTCAAGGCTTTCTTT,CASSLGQVKAFF
-,TRBV7-2,TRBJ2-5,14,-,TGTGCCAGCAGCCCTCAAGGAGGCCGAGGGACCCAGTACTTC,CASSPQGGRGTQYF
-,TRBV7-9,TRBJ2-1,13,-,TGTGCCAGCAGCTCGACTAACGGGAATGAGCAGTTCTTC,CASSSTNGNEQFF